A single sample is the source of the 4 T cell receptor beta chains below, sequenced in a study of T cell repertoires in aging, cancer and after chemotherapy. Peripheral blood genomic DNA, not sorted cells or RNA, was the template. A mixed TRB-A/B primer pool amplified rearranged TRB by multiplex touch-down PCR. In TCRdb, the multiplex PCR reads were re-called with MiXCR into one record per CDR3 protein. This table holds under 12,000 distinct CDR3 sequences, 25% to 30% found once. Sequencing input: blood. These receptors came from a human donor in good health.

The chain joins TRBV5-8 to TRBJ1-4; D remains ambiguous. The length of the CDR3 is 14 residues. The V end lost 7 bases, the J end lost 6 bases, and 16 bases lay between the germline ends. The germline CDR1 and CDR2 sequences are SGHTS and YDEGEE. DNA of the CDR3: TGTGCCAGCTGGCCTAGGGTGTGGGATGAAAAACTGTTTTTT. This gives the protein CASWPRVWDEKLFF.

This rearrangement joins TRBV9 to TRBJ1-1, with D possibly TRBD1 on 5 matching bases. CDR1 and CDR2 (germline): SGDLS, YYNGEE. V lost 3 bases and J lost 0, with 18 bases in between. The CDR3 is made up of 17 amino acids. CDR3 region: CASSAVQGQRMNTEAFF. The CDR3 coding sequence is TGTGCCAGCAGCGCCGTCCAAGGACAACGAATGAACACTGAAGCTTTCTTT.

This rearrangement joins TRBV6-6 to TRBJ2-5; unclear D gene. Trimming cost V 4 bases and J 5 bases, with 11 bases left between them. The CDR3 loop spans 13 amino acids. Germline CDR1 is MNHNY and CDR2 is SVGAGI (reference sequence). The CDR3 DNA sequence: TGTGCCAGCAGTTGGCCCGAAGGGGAGACCCAGTACTTC. Translation: CASSWPEGETQYF.

This clonotype has only a few counts. The chain combines TRBV6-5 with TRBJ2-3, with D unresolved. Per the germline V gene, CDR1 is MNHEY and CDR2 is SVGAGI. Trimming left V 0 bases short and J 4 bases short, with 2 bases between. CDR3 length: 12 residues. The CDR3 protein is CASSYSSDTQYF. Written as DNA, the CDR3 is TGTGCCAGCAGTTACTCGTCAGATACGCAGTATTTT.